This TCR beta chain was identified in a study of T cell repertoires in cytomegalovirus infection. Study-wide results and limits: CMV-specific TCR beta clonotypes restricted by HLA-C dominated the ex vivo response.

TCRdb itself ran the reads through MiXCR, one entry per CDR3 protein. The data show nearly 450,000 distinct CDR3 sequences, with approximately 31% seen just once and roughly 15% held by the top ten. CDR3 size: 19 residues. Germline V gene lookup returns CDR1 SGHNT and CDR2 YENEEA. V dropped 5 bases and J dropped 2 bases, with 26 bases sitting between them. Worth noting for this clonotype: What it binds is unknown.

Sequencing was performed on PBMCs. The genes are TRBV11-3 and TRBJ2-3; D may be TRBD1 or TRBD2 (5 bases each). The sequence derives from a human donor in good health (CMV status not recorded). Some clones in this sample may be carry-over from other donors' samples. DNA for the CDR3: TGTGCCAGCAGCGTTCCTACGGGGAGACGGCAGGGTGCCACAGATACGCAGTATTTT. Translation: CASSVPTGRRQGATDTQYF.